This TCR beta chain was documented in a study of blood T cell repertoires in COVID-19. For the study at large: Collection of acute and convalescent COVID-19 samples took place in the United States, Italy and Spain.

Produced via immunoSEQ multiplex PCR; TCRdb's table is partial and in-frame only. The table shows more than 100,000 clones, with 70% to 90% occurring only once. With 2 bases clipped from V and 4 bases from J, the junction kept 2 bases outside the gene matches. Germline CDR1 is SGHRS and CDR2 is YFSETQ. The CDR3 sequence is 14 residues long. This receptor was taken from a human donor in a cohort sampled during active COVID-19. The rearrangement uses TRBV5-1 and TRBJ2-1; 8 bases are a match to TRBD2. The specimen was peripheral blood. The CDR3 nucleotides read TGCGCCAGCAGCTTAGCGGGGGAATACAATGAGCAGTTCTTC. It yields the protein CASSLAGEYNEQFF. Together with reference TRBV5-1 and TRBJ2-1, the CDR3 gives the full variable domain: KAGVTQTPRYLIKTRGQQVTLSCSPISGHRSVSWYQQTPGQGLQFLFEYFSETQRNKGNFPGRFSGRQFSNSRSEMNVSTLELGDSALYLCASSLAGEYNEQFFGPGTRLTVL.